Below are 8 T cell receptor beta chains sequenced from a single sample in a study of robustness of blood B and T cell sequencing. cDNA was made with a 5' template-switch oligo adding a universal priming site. Every cDNA molecule received a random 12-nucleotide UMI from the template-switch oligo. TCRdb reprocessed the PCR reads via MiXCR and lists one record per CDR3 protein. The data hold over 3,500 distinct CDR3 sequences, with more than 50% observed a single time. The template for TCR beta quantification was mRNA, not genomic DNA. Sequenced material: peripheral blood. These receptors all come from a human donor in good health.

This clonotype was detected a few times. J is TRBJ2-3 and V is TRBV7-9; 9 bases agree with TRBD1. Trimming removed 8 bases from V and 3 bases from J; junction bases left unmatched: 9. Germline V lookup: CDR1 SEHNR, CDR2 FQNEAQ (reference sequence). The CDR3 consists of 15 residues. The CDR3 is CASYYRDRDTDTQYF. In DNA form, the CDR3 reads TGTGCCAGCTATTACCGGGACAGGGATACAGATACGCAGTATTTT. Looking up the rest from reference TRBV7-9 and TRBJ2-3 gives the full variable domain: DTGVSQNPRHKITKRGQNVTFRCDPISEHNRLYWYRQTLGQGPEFLTYFQNEAQLEKSRLLSDRFSAERPKGSFSTLEIQRTEQGDSAMYLCASYYRDRDTDTQYFGPGTRLTVL.

The gene calls are TRBV6-4 and TRBJ2-3; D not certain. CDR1 is MRHNA and CDR2 is SNTAGT in the germline V gene. The V gene lost 3 bases and the J gene lost 6 bases, with 7 bases spanning the gap. The length of the CDR3 is 12 residues. The CDR3 reads CASSDNGDTQYF. The CDR3 DNA follows: TGTGCCAGCAGTGATAATGGGGATACGCAGTATTTT.

This clonotype showed up just a few times. V gene TRBV3-1 combines with J gene TRBJ1-1; D is perhaps TRBD1 (6 bases). The germline V and J ends were trimmed by 5 bases and 1 base, with 17 bases remaining between them. Germline CDR1 LGHDT, CDR2 YNNKEL (reference sequence). There are 16 residues in the CDR3. The CDR3 DNA reads as TGTGCCAGCAGCTTAAGACAACAGGGAAGGAACACTGAAGCTTTCTTT. As protein: CASSLRQQGRNTEAFF.

V usage is TRBV20-1 and J usage is TRBJ2-7; maybe TRBD1 (6 bases). Between the trimmed V and J ends, which lost 1 base and 2 bases, there was a span of 9 bases. Germline V gene lookup returns CDR1 DFQATT and CDR2 SNEGSKA (reference sequence). There are 13 residues in the CDR3. The CDR3 sequence is CSARGQDTYEQYF. Here the CDR3 DNA reads TGCAGTGCTAGAGGACAGGACACCTACGAGCAGTACTTC.

The chain is built from TRBV5-1 and TRBJ2-7; D might be TRBD1 (6 bases). V lost 1 base to trimming and J lost 0 bases, with 20 bases between them. In germline, CDR1 is SGHRS, CDR2 YFSETQ. The CDR3 contains 18 residues. CDR3 amino acids: CASSLSYRDTTSSYEQYF. For the CDR3, the DNA is TGCGCCAGCAGCTTGAGTTATAGGGACACTACGAGCTCCTACGAGCAGTACTTC.

This clonotype has only a few counts. The chain combines TRBV5-5 with TRBJ2-1; perhaps TRBD2 as D (5 bases). This CDR3 has 13 residues. Germline values: CDR1 SGHKS, CDR2 YYEKEE (reference sequence). V was pared by 2 bases and J by 3 bases, with 6 bases between. The CDR3 loop reads CASSFRDYNEQFF. CDR3 coding DNA: TGTGCCAGCAGCTTCCGGGACTACAATGAGCAGTTCTTC.

This clonotype occurred a few times. This rearrangement joins TRBV12-3 or TRBV12-4 to TRBJ2-7; D could derive from TRBD1 or TRBD2 (6 bases each). Trimming shortened V by 5 bases and J by 0 bases, and 14 bases separated the two germline ends. The CDR3 contains 15 residues. The CDR3 protein is CASSDRRAISYEQYF. CDR3 sequence (DNA): TGTGCCAGCAGTGACAGGAGGGCAATCTCCTACGAGCAGTACTTC.

The chain links TRBV7-9 to TRBJ2-1; 8 bases align to TRBD1. This CDR3 spans 14 amino acids. J gave up 5 bases and V 5 bases, and 5 bases lay outside the gene matches. Per the germline V gene, CDR1 is SEHNR and CDR2 is FQNEAQ (reference sequence). The CDR3 loop reads CASSPRTGNNEQFF. DNA of the CDR3: TGTGCCAGCAGCCCGAGGACAGGGAACAATGAGCAGTTCTTC.